The 24 T cell receptor beta chains presented below share a single source sample, sequenced in a study of cytomegalovirus exposure and HLA in healthy donors (dated by TCRdb to 2016 to 2017). The protocol used for the library was the immunoSEQ multiplex PCR assay. For the multiplex PCR, a mixture combining 60 forward primers for TCR Vbeta segments and 13 reverse primers for TCR Jbeta segments was used. The clones in this table, taken by TCRdb from immuneACCESS, are in-frame only. Not every clone is retained; where verified, under half of the shortfall comes from an unresolved V gene, and the cause of the rest is unknown. The sample profile shows approximately 100,000 clones; about 76% of them were found once. Of the sample, about 8% falls within the top ten clones. Sequenced: PBMCs. The receptors shown here come from a human donor in good health.

The chain recombines TRBV2 with TRBJ2-7; possible D gene TRBD2, 5 bases. The CDR3 length is 14 residues. V lost 6 bases and J 5 bases, leaving 17 bases between the germline ends. The germline gives CDR1 SNHLY, CDR2 FYNNEI. For the CDR3, the DNA is TGTGCCAGCAGCCCGGGATCCTATCGGGACGAGCAGTACTTC. This codes for CASSPGSYRDEQYF.

Turning to this clone: The same CDR3 arises from other DNA sequences in this sample as well. The chain combines TRBV6-5 with TRBJ1-3; D is unclear. V dropped 2 bases and J dropped 2 bases, with 7 bases sitting between them. The CDR3 contains 14 residues. Germline V gene data show CDR1 as MNHEY and CDR2 as SVGAGI. CDR3 residues: CASSYRGTGNTIYF. As DNA, the CDR3 is TGTGCCAGCAGTTACAGAGGAACTGGAAACACCATATATTTT.

The V gene is TRBV7-8, the J gene TRBJ2-7, with a weak D call TRBD1 (6 bases). The CDR3 has 19 residues. V lost 2 bases and J lost 2, with 25 bases in between. CDR1 and CDR2 from the germline V gene are SGHVS and FQNEAQ. The CDR3 is CASSLSHSATGNFPYEQYF. In DNA form, the CDR3 reads TGTGCCAGCAGCTTATCACACTCAGCCACAGGGAATTTCCCCTACGAGCAGTACTTC. Full variable domain (outside the CDR3, taken from reference TRBV7-8 and TRBJ2-7): GAGVSQSPRYKVAKRGQDVALRCDPISGHVSLFWYQQALGQGPEFLTYFQNEAQLDKSGLPSDRFFAERPEGSVSTLKIQRTQQEDSAVYLCASSLSHSATGNFPYEQYFGPGTRLTVT.

This rearrangement joins TRBV7-9 to TRBJ1-2; maybe TRBD1 (5 bases). This CDR3 comprises 15 residues. The V gene lost 5 bases and the J gene lost 5 bases, with 18 bases spanning the gap. Germline assignment: CDR1 SEHNR and CDR2 FQNEAQ (reference sequence). This CDR3 is CASSPPGFFPYGYTF. The CDR3 coding sequence is TGTGCCAGCAGCCCCCCAGGGTTCTTCCCGTATGGCTACACCTTC.

The chain recombines TRBV6-5 with TRBJ2-5; 8 nucleotides match TRBD1. V lost 0 bases and J lost 5; bases outside the gene matches: 8. The CDR3 length is 16 residues. CDR1 is MNHEY and CDR2 is SVGAGI in the germline V gene. The CDR3 region is CASSYSSDRGEETQYF. The CDR3 DNA reads as TGTGCCAGCAGTTACTCGAGTGACAGGGGTGAGGAGACCCAGTACTTC.

This sequence joins TRBV21-1 and TRBJ2-7; the DNA was not used to check the table's D call, TRBD2. TRBV21-1 is listed as a pseudogene. The CDR3 has 18 amino acids. CDR3 in amino acids: CASSKDGSGGPGFYEQYF. The DNA of the CDR3 is TGTGCCAGCAGCAAAGACGGCAGCGGGGGGCCGGGGTTTTACGAGCAGTACTTC.

The chain carries TRBV19 and TRBJ2-2; weak D call: TRBD2 (5 bases). V dropped 4 bases and J dropped 4 bases, with 10 bases sitting between them. CDR1 and CDR2 (germline): LNHDA, SQIVND (reference sequence). The CDR3 has 14 amino acids. The CDR3 DNA reads TGTGCCAGTAGTAGACGGGGTCCCACCGGGGAGCTGTTTTTT. It encodes CASSRRGPTGELFF.

The genes are TRBV30 and TRBJ1-4, with no clear D. Looked up from germline, CDR1 is GTSNPN and CDR2 is SVGIG (reference sequence). Trimming removed 0 bases from V and 4 bases from J, with 9 bases in between. This CDR3 has 14 residues. CDR3 amino acids: CAWSVRRINEKLFF. The CDR3 DNA sequence: TGTGCCTGGAGTGTAAGGCGGATTAATGAAAAACTGTTTTTT.

This chain joins TRBV29-1 and TRBJ1-2, with D unclear. V gave up 0 bases and J gave up 4 bases, with 12 bases separating them. The CDR3 runs 14 residues. Germline V gene lookup returns CDR1 SQVTM and CDR2 ANQGSEA. Here the CDR3 DNA reads TGCAGCGTTGAAGACGCGAGCCCCTTCTATGGCTACACCTTC. This codes for CSVEDASPFYGYTF. The full variable domain, its missing parts supplied by reference TRBV29-1 and TRBJ1-2, is SAVISQKPSRDICQRGTSLTIQCQVDSQVTMMFWYRQQPGQSLTLIATANQGSEATYESGFVIDKFPISRPNLTFSTLTVSNMSPEDSSIYLCSVEDASPFYGYTFGSGTRLTVV.

The table lists this clone with a count of one. For the CDR3, the DNA is TGTGCCAGCAGCTTAGTGGCAGGGTGCGTTTGTCGTTTCGATCAGCCCCAGCATTTT. Its protein product is CASSLVAGCVCRFDQPQHF. The genes are TRBV11-3 and TRBJ1-5; weak D call: TRBD1 (5 bases). Germline values: CDR1 SGHNT, CDR2 YENEEA. The CDR3 contains 19 residues. Trimming left V 1 base short and J 5 bases short, with 24 bases between.

Turning to this clone: The same CDR3 is also encoded by other DNA sequences in this sample. The chain has TRBV19 and TRBJ1-5, with D maybe TRBD1 (5 bases). Trimming removed 1 base at V and 2 bases at J, with 9 bases between. The length of the CDR3 is 15 residues. CDR1 and CDR2 (germline): LNHDA, SQIVND (reference sequence). CDR3 protein: CASSIVGGGNQPQHF. CDR3 in DNA: TGTGCCAGTAGTATAGTGGGAGGGGGCAATCAGCCCCAGCATTTT. The variable domain in full, completed from reference TRBV19 and TRBJ1-5, reads DGGITQSPKYLFRKEGQNVTLSCEQNLNHDAMYWYRQDPGQGLRLIYYSQIVNDFQKGDIAEGYSVSREKKESFPLTVTSAQKNPTAFYLCASSIVGGGNQPQHFGDGTRLSIL.

The chain joins TRBV10-3 to TRBJ2-7; TRBD1 is a possible D gene (5 bases). The CDR3 has 12 amino acids. Trimming shortened V by 8 bases and J by 4 bases, and 12 bases separated the two germline ends. In germline, CDR1 is ENHRY, CDR2 SYGVKD. The chain's CDR3 is CAIGARVYEQYF. The CDR3 nucleotides read TGTGCCATCGGCGCCAGGGTGTACGAGCAGTACTTC.

CDR3: CASSSSGTGNEKLFF. CDR3 nucleotides: TGTGCCAGCAGTTCGTCTGGGACAGGTAATGAAAAACTGTTTTTT. The chain has TRBV6-4 and TRBJ1-4, with 8 bases aligning to TRBD1. From germline, CDR1 is MRHNA and CDR2 SNTAGT. V dropped 5 bases and J dropped 4; count of bases not matched to a gene: 6. CDR3 length equals 15 residues.

This clone was seen just once. This chain joins TRBV7-9 and TRBJ1-5; D not resolved. Deletions cut 1 base from V and 0 bases from J, with 4 bases between. Looked up from germline, CDR1 is SEHNR and CDR2 is FQNEAQ (reference sequence). The CDR3 is 14 amino acids. Here the CDR3 reads CASSLDSSNQPQHF. In DNA, the CDR3 is TGTGCCAGCAGCTTAGACAGTAGCAATCAGCCCCAGCATTTT. Full variable domain (remainder filled in from reference TRBV7-9 and TRBJ1-5): DTGVSQNPRHKITKRGQNVTFRCDPISEHNRLYWYRQTLGQGPEFLTYFQNEAQLEKSRLLSDRFSAERPKGSFSTLEIQRTEQGDSAMYLCASSLDSSNQPQHFGDGTRLSIL.

Concerning this clone itself: This sample includes further DNA sequences coding for the same CDR3. This rearrangement joins TRBV6-5 to TRBJ2-3, with 13 bases identical to TRBD2. This CDR3 has 15 amino acids. Germline V gives CDR1 MNHEY, CDR2 SVGAGI. Trimming removed 6 bases from V and 2 bases from J; junction bases left unmatched: 2. The DNA of the CDR3 is TGTGCCAGCAGACTAGCGGGGGGGCCCACAGATACGCAGTATTTT. Translation gives CASRLAGGPTDTQYF.

The V gene is TRBV28, the J gene TRBJ1-2, with a tentative D call TRBD1 (5 bases). This CDR3 region has 11 residues. V lost 4 bases, J lost 7 bases, and 7 bases lay in between. The germline V gene encodes CDR1 MDHEN and CDR2 SYDVKM. CDR3 bases: TGTGCCAGCAGTTACAGGTCTGGCTACACCTTC. Translating it yields CASSYRSGYTF.

V gene TRBV29-1 combines with J gene TRBJ2-1; a possible D gene is TRBD1 (5 bases). The ends were cut back, 0 bases at V and 0 bases at J, with 21 bases in the middle. This CDR3 spans 19 amino acids. Germline V gene lookup returns CDR1 SQVTM and CDR2 ANQGSEA. The CDR3, as DNA: TGCAGCGTTGAAGATTTCAGGGCCCGCCGCGACCCCTCCTACAATGAGCAGTTCTTC. It encodes CSVEDFRARRDPSYNEQFF.

J is TRBJ2-5 and V is TRBV4-3, with 9 bases identical to TRBD2. V dropped 0 bases and J dropped 5; count of bases not matched to a gene: 13. Germline values: CDR1 LGHNA, CDR2 YSLEER. The CDR3 is made up of 18 amino acids. The CDR3 reads CASSQDSVSGRPAETQYF. The CDR3 DNA reads as TGCGCCAGCAGCCAAGACTCCGTGAGCGGGAGGCCTGCCGAGACCCAGTACTTC.

The chain recombines TRBV7-6 with TRBJ1-5, with 7 bases matching TRBD1. After removal of 5 bases from V and 0 bases from J, the junction contained 7 bases not matched to a gene. CDR1 is SGHVS, CDR2 FNYEAQ, per germline. This CDR3 comprises 16 residues. CDR3 in amino acids: CASSVGTDFSNQPQHF. The CDR3 DNA follows: TGTGCCAGCAGCGTTGGGACAGATTTTAGCAATCAGCCCCAGCATTTT.

The V gene is TRBV5-1, the J gene TRBJ2-2; the D gene is possibly TRBD2 (6 bases). CDR3 length equals 14 residues. Germline-derived CDR1 and CDR2 are SGHRS and YFSETQ. Trimming took 0 bases from V and 6 from J, leaving 9 bases between them. For the CDR3, the DNA is TGCGCCAGCAGCTTGGCCGGGACTTCCGGGGAGCTGTTTTTT. It specifies CASSLAGTSGELFF.

CDR3 DNA sequence: TGTGCCAGCAGCGTAGAACTAGCGGGAGTAGGCGAGCAGTACTTC. Protein sequence: CASSVELAGVGEQYF. This chain links TRBV9 with TRBJ2-7; 11 nucleotides align to TRBD2. Germline V CDR1 and CDR2: SGDLS, YYNGEE. With V trimmed by 0 bases and J by 6 bases, 5 bases remained unmatched. CDR3 size: 15 residues. The full variable domain, in which reference TRBV9 and TRBJ2-7 provide the parts outside the CDR3, is DSGVTQTPKHLITATGQRVTLRCSPRSGDLSVYWYQQSLDQGLQFLIQYYNGEERAKGNILERFSAQQFPDLHSELNLSSLELGDSALYFCASSVELAGVGEQYFGPGTRLTVT.

This clone was detected once. The chain is built from TRBV6-4 and TRBJ2-7; possibly TRBD1 for D (5 bases). Germline V lookup: CDR1 MRHNA, CDR2 SNTAGT. The CDR3 totals 13 residues. Trimming pared 10 bases from V and 4 bases from J, leaving 17 bases between. CDR3 DNA sequence: TGTGCCAACCGAAGGTCAGGGAAATACGAGCAGTACTTC. It encodes CANRRSGKYEQYF.

The rearrangement uses TRBV7-2 and TRBJ2-5, with TRBD2 as a possible D gene (6 bases). Germline CDR1 SGHTA, CDR2 FQGNSA. The CDR3 is 11 amino acids. The V gene lost 1 base and the J gene lost 14 bases, with 11 bases spanning the gap. Here the CDR3 reads CASSLGAGPYF. CDR3 in DNA: TGTGCCAGCAGCTTAGGCGCGGGACCTTACTTC. Supplemented by reference TRBV7-2 and TRBJ2-5, the full variable domain reads GAGVSQSPSNKVTEKGKDVELRCDPISGHTALYWYRQSLGQGLEFLIYFQGNSAPDKSGLPSDRFSAERTGGSVSTLTIQRTQQEDSAVYLCASSLGAGPYFGPGTRLLVL.

This clone was picked up one time. This chain links TRBV9 with TRBJ2-4; TRBD1 might be the D (6 bases). The germline V and J ends were trimmed by 4 bases and 7 bases, with 21 bases remaining between them. This CDR3 is 16 amino acids long. CDR1 and CDR2 from the germline V gene are SGDLS and YYNGEE. CDR3 sequence: CASSFELQGPLNIQYF. DNA for the CDR3: TGTGCCAGCAGCTTCGAACTACAGGGACCCCTTAACATTCAGTACTTC.